Following are 9 T cell receptor beta chains from one sample sequenced in a study of early T cells in non-severe SARS-CoV-2 infection. TCRdb passed the 5' RACE reads through MiXCR, listing each CDR3 protein once. The table includes 60,000 to 70,000 distinct CDR3 sequences, just under 5% detected once. The material sequenced was whole blood. The receptor source for this set is an adult who was a healthcare worker with PCR-confirmed SARS-CoV-2 infection or an uninfected control (not recorded which).

This sequence joins TRBV6-2 or TRBV6-3 and TRBJ2-2; D call uncertain. The CDR3 consists of 15 residues. V was shortened by 6 bases and J by 4 bases, with 15 bases between the two germline ends. From germline, CDR1 is MNHEY and CDR2 SVGEGT. As DNA, the CDR3 is TGTGCCAGCAGCATTCAATCGCCGGTCACCGGGGAGCTGTTTTTT. It codes for CASSIQSPVTGELFF.

There are many counts of this clonotype. The V and J genes are TRBV7-2 and TRBJ2-3; 8 nucleotides line up with TRBD2. The length of the CDR3 is 16 residues. Germline V CDR1 and CDR2: SGHTA, FQGNSA. Trimming cost V 6 bases and J 4 bases; bases outside gene matches: 12. The CDR3 here is CASRRAGTSAADTQYF. In DNA, the CDR3 is TGTGCCAGCAGGAGGGCCGGGACTAGTGCGGCAGATACGCAGTATTTT.

The chain links TRBV30 to TRBJ1-2; D gene uncertain. CDR3 size: 13 residues. Germline V CDR1 and CDR2: GTSNPN, SVGIG (reference sequence). V lost 2 bases and J lost 6, with 13 bases in between. CDR3: CAWSSGAVNGYTF. The DNA of the CDR3 is TGTGCCTGGAGTTCTGGAGCGGTGAATGGCTACACCTTC.

The chain is built from TRBV11-2 and TRBJ2-7; D unclear. The CDR3 totals 14 residues. Trimming shortened V by 6 bases and J by 1 base, and 13 bases separated the two germline ends. Germline loops: CDR1 SGHAT, CDR2 FQNNGV. The CDR3 sequence: CASRVRATSYEQYF. In nucleotides, the CDR3 is TGTGCCAGCAGGGTACGGGCGACTTCCTACGAGCAGTACTTC.

This clonotype was detected ten times or more. The rearrangement uses TRBV20-1 and TRBJ2-2; TRBD1 aligns across 7 bases. CDR3 length: 14 residues. Per the germline V gene, CDR1 is DFQATT and CDR2 is SNEGSKA (reference sequence). V lost 4 bases and J lost 7; bases outside the gene matches: 9. CDR3 loop: CSAIFGTDSGELFF. As DNA, the CDR3 is TGCAGTGCTATCTTCGGGACAGACAGCGGGGAGCTGTTTTTT.

This clonotype was recorded a few times. This chain uses TRBV25-1 with TRBJ2-7, with 7 bases aligning to TRBD1. J was trimmed by 4 bases and V by 3 bases; bases with no gene match: 6. The germline gives CDR1 MGHDK, CDR2 SYGVNS. The CDR3 extends over 14 amino acids. CDR3 region: CASSDRQGRYEQYF. CDR3 nucleotide sequence: TGTGCCAGCAGTGACCGACAGGGAAGGTACGAGCAGTACTTC.

This clonotype was counted many times. The chain links TRBV27 to TRBJ2-3, with 15 bases matching TRBD2. Germline values: CDR1 MNHEY, CDR2 SMNVEV (reference sequence). Trimming cost V 5 bases and J 2 bases; bases outside gene matches: 5. This CDR3 is 17 amino acids long. The CDR3 nucleotides read TGTGCCAGCAGTCTCTGGACTAGCGGGGGGGTCACAGATACGCAGTATTTT. This sequence encodes CASSLWTSGGVTDTQYF.

There are many counts of this clonotype. This sequence joins TRBV6-1 and TRBJ2-4, with unresolved D. The ends were cut back, 7 bases at V and 6 bases at J, with 13 bases in the middle. In germline, CDR1 is MNHNS, CDR2 SASEGT. The CDR3 is made up of 13 amino acids. In DNA, the CDR3 is TGTGCCAGCACGGACCCCTTACTAAACATTCAGTACTTC. Its protein product is CASTDPLLNIQYF.

As to this clonotype: This may be a read error, as it is one base from a much larger clone. This chain uses TRBV19 with TRBJ2-1; 9 bases align to TRBD2. The CDR3 contains 17 residues. CDR1 and CDR2 (germline): LNHDA, SQIVND (reference sequence). As DNA, the CDR3 is TGTGCCAGTAGTATATCTCTTGGGACTAGCAGCTACAATGAGCGGTTCTTC. This encodes CASSISLGTSSYNERFF.